This record covers a single T cell receptor (beta chain). Its cognate antigen is unknown. This sample is part of a study of shared clonotypes between healthy human individuals. This CDR3 region has 15 residues. Germline V gene lookup returns CDR1 SGDLS and CDR2 YYNGEE. With V trimmed by 4 bases and J by 3 bases, 8 bases remained unmatched. The repertoire was sequenced with immunoSEQ multiplex PCR; TCRdb's copy has only in-frame clones and lacks some. The sample includes about 1 million clones, 70% to 80% of them seen just once. Regarding the study as a whole: Compared with memory subsets, naive subsets generally had larger estimated richness.

The sample was memory CD4+ T cells sorted from blood. Regarding subset: CD45RA-negative fraction. The rearrangement links TRBV9 to TRBJ2-7, with TRBD2 matching over 9 bases. The TCR sequence derives from a man younger than 35 in good health. Written as DNA, the CDR3 is TGTGCCAGCAGCCTGGAGGCTAGCGGGAACTACGAGCAGTACTTC. It encodes CASSLEASGNYEQYF.